The 18 T cell receptor beta chains presented below share a single source sample, sequenced in a study of radiation and T cells in renal cell carcinoma. As to time point: blood 4 weeks post-SBRT, at nephrectomy. Treatment here: 15 Gy SBRT to primary tumor, nephrectomy 4 weeks later. Repertoires were generated with immunoSEQ multiplex PCR, while TCRdb's copy carries only in-frame clones and drops some. The sample includes roughly 170,000 clones, 88% of them seen just once. The sequences come from blood, collected from a patient whose treatment included radiotherapy and nephrectomy. Receptors were obtained from a woman in her forties or fifties with renal cell carcinoma.

The J gene is TRBJ1-1, the V gene TRBV9, with TRBD1 identical over 7 bases. V shed 2 bases and J 1 base; nucleotides not matched to a gene: 5. Germline CDR1 SGDLS, CDR2 YYNGEE. This CDR3 has 15 amino acids. In DNA, the CDR3 is TGTGCCAGCAGCGTTTCGTGGACAGGGAACACTGAAGCTTTCTTT. Protein sequence: CASSVSWTGNTEAFF.

This chain uses TRBV7-2 with TRBJ2-1, with TRBD1 identical over 8 bases. CDR1 SGHTA and CDR2 FQGNSA come from the germline V gene. The CDR3 has 17 residues. V gave up 0 bases and J gave up 0 bases; unmatched junction bases: 4. This CDR3 reads CASSLARTGSSYNEQFF. In DNA form, the CDR3 reads TGTGCCAGCAGCTTAGCCAGGACAGGGAGCTCCTACAATGAGCAGTTCTTC.

V gene TRBV6-5 combines with J gene TRBJ2-1, with 7 bases aligning to TRBD1. Germline V gives CDR1 MNHEY, CDR2 SVGAGI. J gave up 8 bases and V 2 bases, and 9 bases lay outside the gene matches. The CDR3 covers 15 residues. CDR3 loop: CASSYQTGVVDEQFF. CDR3 coding DNA: TGTGCCAGCAGTTACCAAACAGGGGTGGTCGATGAGCAGTTCTTC.

V usage is TRBV6-5 and J usage is TRBJ2-7; weak D call: TRBD1 (6 bases). The CDR3 is 15 residues long. V lost 4 bases and J 0 bases, leaving 13 bases between the germline ends. Germline V gene data show CDR1 as MNHEY and CDR2 as SVGAGI. This chain's CDR3 is CASSSGTPSSYEQYF. The CDR3 coding sequence is TGTGCCAGCAGTTCCGGGACACCAAGCTCCTACGAGCAGTACTTC.

V and J are TRBV18 and TRBJ2-7, with 11 nucleotides matching TRBD1. The CDR3 contains 15 residues. The junction had 8 bases not matched to a gene; V was cut back by 3 bases and J by 7 bases. The germline V gene encodes CDR1 KGHSH and CDR2 LQKENI. CDR3 bases: TGTGCCAGCTCACCTGGGACAGGGGGGACAGGGGAGCAGTACTTC. Encoded protein: CASSPGTGGTGEQYF.

This chain connects TRBV5-1 to TRBJ2-3, with 7 bases identical to TRBD1. From germline, CDR1 is SGHRS and CDR2 YFSETQ. This CDR3 is built from 15 residues. V lost 2 bases, J lost 2 bases, and 5 bases stayed unmatched. The CDR3 DNA is TGCGCCAGCAGCTTAAGGGGGCTTAACACAGATACGCAGTATTTT. Its protein is CASSLRGLNTDTQYF.

The chain is built from TRBV7-2 and TRBJ1-6; a weak D match, TRBD1 (5 bases). V lost 5 bases to trimming and J lost 9 bases, with 14 bases between them. This CDR3 has 14 amino acids. Germline V lookup: CDR1 SGHTA, CDR2 FQGNSA. CDR3: CASSPRVFGSPLHF. In nucleotides, the CDR3 is TGTGCCAGCAGCCCCAGGGTATTCGGTTCACCCCTCCACTTT.

J is TRBJ2-3 and V is TRBV10-3; 7 bases map to TRBD2. The CDR3 has 14 residues. J lost 5 bases, V lost 4 bases, and 6 bases had no gene match. The germline V gene has CDR1 ENHRY and CDR2 SYGVKD. The CDR3 is CAISGRGGGDTQYF. DNA of the CDR3: TGTGCCATCAGTGGTAGAGGCGGGGGAGATACGCAGTATTTT.

This chain links TRBV5-4 with TRBJ2-2, with 14 nucleotides matching TRBD2. This CDR3 is 17 amino acids long. Germline assignment: CDR1 SGHNT and CDR2 YYREEE (reference sequence). V gave up 3 bases and J gave up 3 bases; unmatched junction bases: 4. CDR3 sequence reads: CASSSGLAGGHTGELFF. For the CDR3, the DNA is TGTGCCAGCAGCTCCGGACTAGCGGGGGGCCACACCGGGGAGCTGTTTTTT.

This sequence joins TRBV27 and TRBJ2-1; D might be TRBD1 or TRBD2, each matching 5 bases. Looked up from germline, CDR1 is MNHEY and CDR2 is SMNVEV (reference sequence). The CDR3 is 17 residues long. The V and J ends lost 3 bases and 1 base respectively, with 16 bases between them. CDR3 loop: CASSLAGTTRSYNEQFF. The CDR3 DNA is TGTGCCAGCAGTTTGGCAGGGACGACGAGGTCCTACAATGAGCAGTTCTTC.

The chain combines TRBV5-6 with TRBJ2-1, with 9 positions matching TRBD1. The CDR3 has 13 amino acids. The J segment lost 8 bases and the V segment lost 4 bases, leaving 4 bases of the junction unmatched. Germline CDR1 and CDR2: SGHDT and YYEEEE. This CDR3 is CASSPQGAHEQFF. CDR3 sequence (DNA): TGTGCCAGCAGCCCACAGGGGGCACATGAGCAGTTCTTC.

In its sample, this clone was seen a few times. The chain is built from TRBV2 and TRBJ1-1; no firm D call. CDR3 length equals 13 residues. Per the germline V gene, CDR1 is SNHLY and CDR2 is FYNNEI. V lost 8 bases to trimming and J lost 4 bases, with 14 bases between them. The CDR3 nucleotides are TGTGCCAGCCGGTGGGGTAGTAGCACTGAAGCTTTCTTT. Its translation is CASRWGSSTEAFF.

V gene TRBV7-2 combines with J gene TRBJ1-3; D not certain. V was cut by 0 bases and J by 0 bases, with 15 bases left in between. The V gene's germline CDR1 is SGHTA and CDR2 FQGNSA. The CDR3 has 18 amino acids. As DNA, the CDR3 is TGTGCCAGCAGCTTAGCAGCCCCGGGATCCCGCTCTGGAAACACCATATATTTT. This sequence encodes CASSLAAPGSRSGNTIYF.

The J gene is TRBJ1-1, the V gene TRBV7-8; D is ambiguous. This CDR3 has 14 amino acids. Per germline, CDR1 SGHVS and CDR2 FQNEAQ. V lost 1 base, J lost 10 bases, and 16 bases lay in between. CDR3: CASSLGESYRRAFF. The CDR3 DNA reads as TGTGCCAGCAGCTTAGGAGAGTCATATCGGCGAGCTTTCTTT.

The chain combines TRBV2 with TRBJ2-1, with 7 positions matching TRBD2. The CDR3 spans 13 residues. CDR1 is SNHLY, CDR2 FYNNEI, per germline. V was pared by 3 bases and J by 8 bases, with 4 bases of the junction left unmatched. CDR3 nucleotide sequence: TGTGCCAGCAGTGATGGGGGGGAGTATGAGCAGTTCTTC. It translates to CASSDGGEYEQFF.

This sequence joins TRBV7-9 and TRBJ2-5; D might be TRBD1 or TRBD2, each matching 5 bases. This CDR3 region has 14 residues. Per the germline V gene, CDR1 is SEHNR and CDR2 is FQNEAQ (reference sequence). V was clipped by 0 bases and J by 5 bases, with 10 bases between them. The CDR3 sequence is CASSLAGRRETQYF. The DNA of the CDR3 is TGTGCCAGCAGCTTAGCGGGACGGAGGGAGACCCAGTACTTC.

This clone was recorded only once. The chain joins TRBV5-1 to TRBJ1-2; D is uncertain. From germline, CDR1 is SGHRS and CDR2 YFSETQ. The CDR3 has 15 amino acids. Trimming cost V 1 base and J 4 bases, with 14 bases left between them. The CDR3 loop is CASSLRSGGLYGYTF. CDR3 nucleotides: TGCGCCAGCAGCTTGCGGTCGGGAGGGCTCTATGGCTACACCTTC.

The gene calls are TRBV7-8 and TRBJ1-2; D remains unclear. V was shortened by 3 bases and J by 4 bases, with 15 bases between the two germline ends. Germline CDR1 SGHVS, CDR2 FQNEAQ. This CDR3 is 15 amino acids long. In DNA form, the CDR3 reads TGTGCCAGCAGCTTGGACCTAGATGTGGGCTATGGCTACACCTTC. Protein sequence: CASSLDLDVGYGYTF.